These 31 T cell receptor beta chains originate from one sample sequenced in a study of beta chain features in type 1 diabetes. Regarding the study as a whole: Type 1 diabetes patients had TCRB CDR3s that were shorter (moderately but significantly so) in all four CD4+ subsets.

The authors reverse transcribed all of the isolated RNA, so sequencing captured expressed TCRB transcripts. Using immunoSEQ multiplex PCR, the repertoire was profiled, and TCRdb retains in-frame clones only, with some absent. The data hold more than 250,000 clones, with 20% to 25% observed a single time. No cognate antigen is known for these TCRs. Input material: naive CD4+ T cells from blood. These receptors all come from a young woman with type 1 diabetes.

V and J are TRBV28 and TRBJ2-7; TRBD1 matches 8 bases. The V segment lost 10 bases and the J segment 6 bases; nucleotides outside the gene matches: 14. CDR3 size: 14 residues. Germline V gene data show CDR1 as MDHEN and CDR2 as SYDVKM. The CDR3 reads CAIQNSGQALEQYF. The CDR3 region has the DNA TGTGCCATACAAAATTCGGGACAGGCTCTCGAGCAGTACTTC.

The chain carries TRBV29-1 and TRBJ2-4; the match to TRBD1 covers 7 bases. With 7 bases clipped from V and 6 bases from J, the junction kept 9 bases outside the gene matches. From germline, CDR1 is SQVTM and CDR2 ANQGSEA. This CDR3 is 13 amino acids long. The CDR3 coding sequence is TGCAGCGCGAACTCACAGGGGCTAAACATTCAGTACTTC. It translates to CSANSQGLNIQYF.

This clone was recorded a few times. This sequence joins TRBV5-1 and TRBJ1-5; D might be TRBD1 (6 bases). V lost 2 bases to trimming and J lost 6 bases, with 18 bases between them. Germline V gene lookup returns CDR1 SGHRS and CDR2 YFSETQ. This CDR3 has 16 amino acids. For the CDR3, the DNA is TGCGCCAGCAGCTTATCCGCTGCAGGGGCGGGTCAGCCCCAGCATTTT. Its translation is CASSLSAAGAGQPQHF.

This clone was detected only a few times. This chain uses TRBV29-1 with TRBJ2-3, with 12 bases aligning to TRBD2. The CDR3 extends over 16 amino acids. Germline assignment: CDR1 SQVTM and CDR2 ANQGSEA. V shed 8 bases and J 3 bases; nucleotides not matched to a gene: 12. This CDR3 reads CSLGAFGTSGTDTQYF. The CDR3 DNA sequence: TGCAGCTTGGGGGCTTTTGGGACTAGCGGGACAGATACGCAGTATTTT.

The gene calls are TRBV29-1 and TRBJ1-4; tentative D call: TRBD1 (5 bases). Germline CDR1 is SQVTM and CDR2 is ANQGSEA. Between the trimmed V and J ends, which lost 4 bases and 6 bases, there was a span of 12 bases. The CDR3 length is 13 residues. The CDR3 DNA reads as TGCAGCGTTGGTTGGAGGGGAGATGAAAAACTGTTTTTT. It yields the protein CSVGWRGDEKLFF. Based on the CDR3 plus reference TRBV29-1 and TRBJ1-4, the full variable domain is SAVISQKPSRDICQRGTSLTIQCQVDSQVTMMFWYRQQPGQSLTLIATANQGSEATYESGFVIDKFPISRPNLTFSTLTVSNMSPEDSSIYLCSVGWRGDEKLFFGSGTQLSVL.

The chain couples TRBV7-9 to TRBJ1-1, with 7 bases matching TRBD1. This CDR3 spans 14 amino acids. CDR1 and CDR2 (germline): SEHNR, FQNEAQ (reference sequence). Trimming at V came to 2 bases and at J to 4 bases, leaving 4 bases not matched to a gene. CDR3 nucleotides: TGTGCCAGCAGCTTACCCCAGGGGGGCACTGAAGCTTTCTTT. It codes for CASSLPQGGTEAFF.

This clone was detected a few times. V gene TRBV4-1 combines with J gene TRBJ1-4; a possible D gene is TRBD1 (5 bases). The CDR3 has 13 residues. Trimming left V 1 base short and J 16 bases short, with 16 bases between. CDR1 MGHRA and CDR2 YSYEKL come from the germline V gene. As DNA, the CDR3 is TGCGCCAGCAGCCAAGTCCGAGACAGTGTAACGTTTTTT. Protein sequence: CASSQVRDSVTFF.

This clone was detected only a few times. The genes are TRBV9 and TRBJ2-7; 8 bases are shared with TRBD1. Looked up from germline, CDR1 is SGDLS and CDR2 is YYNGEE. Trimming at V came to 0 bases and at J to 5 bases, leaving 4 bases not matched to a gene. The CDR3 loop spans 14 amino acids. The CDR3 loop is CASSVDQGADEQYF. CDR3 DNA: TGTGCCAGCAGCGTAGACCAGGGGGCAGACGAGCAGTACTTC.

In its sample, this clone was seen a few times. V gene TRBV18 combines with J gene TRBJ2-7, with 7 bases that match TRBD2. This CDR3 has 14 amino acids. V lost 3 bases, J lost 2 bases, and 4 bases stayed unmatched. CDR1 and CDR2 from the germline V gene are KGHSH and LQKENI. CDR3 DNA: TGTGCCAGCTCACCGGGACTATCTACCTACGAGCAGTACTTC. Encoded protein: CASSPGLSTYEQYF.

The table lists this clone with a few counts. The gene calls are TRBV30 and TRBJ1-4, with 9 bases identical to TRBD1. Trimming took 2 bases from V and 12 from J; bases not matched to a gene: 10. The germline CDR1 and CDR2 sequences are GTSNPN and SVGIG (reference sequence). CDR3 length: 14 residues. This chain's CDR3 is CAWSIIQGASQLFF. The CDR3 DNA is TGTGCCTGGAGTATAATACAGGGGGCCTCCCAACTGTTTTTT.

The CDR3 sequence: CAWKASQGMTDTQYF. The CDR3 DNA follows: TGTGCCTGGAAAGCAAGCCAGGGGATGACAGATACGCAGTATTTT. The V gene is TRBV30, the J gene TRBJ2-3, with a weak D call TRBD1 (6 bases). The V end was cut by 4 bases, the J end by 3 bases, with 17 bases between. The CDR3 is made up of 15 amino acids. Looked up from germline, CDR1 is GTSNPN and CDR2 is SVGIG (reference sequence).

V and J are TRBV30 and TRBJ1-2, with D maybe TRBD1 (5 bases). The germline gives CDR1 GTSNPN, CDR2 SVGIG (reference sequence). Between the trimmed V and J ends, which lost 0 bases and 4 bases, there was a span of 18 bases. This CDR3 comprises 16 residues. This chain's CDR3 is CAWSVLFSGMSYGYTF. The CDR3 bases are TGTGCCTGGAGTGTACTCTTCTCAGGGATGTCCTATGGCTACACCTTC.

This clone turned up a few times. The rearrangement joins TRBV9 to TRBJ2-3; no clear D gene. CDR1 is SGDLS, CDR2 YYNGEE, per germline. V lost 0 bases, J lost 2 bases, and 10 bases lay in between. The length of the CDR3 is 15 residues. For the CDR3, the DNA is TGTGCCAGCAGCGTAGTTGGAGCCCCCACAGATACGCAGTATTTT. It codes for CASSVVGAPTDTQYF.

CDR3 bases: TGCAGCGTTTGGGACAGGGATCAGCCCCAGCATTTT. Translation: CSVWDRDQPQHF. This chain joins TRBV29-1 and TRBJ1-5; 9 nucleotides align to TRBD1. Germline V gives CDR1 SQVTM, CDR2 ANQGSEA. The CDR3 runs 12 residues. Losses at the gene ends were 5 bases for V and 5 bases for J; bases not matched to a gene: 1.

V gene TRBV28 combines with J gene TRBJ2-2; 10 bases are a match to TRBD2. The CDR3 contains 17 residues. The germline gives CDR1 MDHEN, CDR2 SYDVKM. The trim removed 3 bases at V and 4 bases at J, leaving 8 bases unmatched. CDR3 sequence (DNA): TGTGCCAGCAGTTTGATAGGAGCGGGAGGGCCCACCGGGGAGCTGTTTTTT. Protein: CASSLIGAGGPTGELFF.

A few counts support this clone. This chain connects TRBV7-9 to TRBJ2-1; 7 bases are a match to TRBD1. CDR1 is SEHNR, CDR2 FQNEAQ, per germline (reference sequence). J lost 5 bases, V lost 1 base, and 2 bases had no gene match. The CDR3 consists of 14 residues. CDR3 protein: CASSLVGTDNEQFF. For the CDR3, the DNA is TGTGCCAGCAGCTTAGTTGGGACAGACAATGAGCAGTTCTTC.

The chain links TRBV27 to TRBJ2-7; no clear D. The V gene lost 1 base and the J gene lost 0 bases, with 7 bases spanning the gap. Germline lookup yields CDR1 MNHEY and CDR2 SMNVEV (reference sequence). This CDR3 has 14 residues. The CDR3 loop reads CASSLLAGSYEQYF. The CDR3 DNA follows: TGTGCCAGCAGTTTATTAGCCGGCTCCTACGAGCAGTACTTC.

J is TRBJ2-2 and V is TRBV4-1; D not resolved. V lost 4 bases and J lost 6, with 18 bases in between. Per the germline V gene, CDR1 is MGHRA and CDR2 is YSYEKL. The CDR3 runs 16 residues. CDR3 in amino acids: CASSPSAASLSGELFF. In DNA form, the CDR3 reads TGCGCCAGCAGCCCGTCGGCGGCCTCTCTCTCCGGGGAGCTGTTTTTT.

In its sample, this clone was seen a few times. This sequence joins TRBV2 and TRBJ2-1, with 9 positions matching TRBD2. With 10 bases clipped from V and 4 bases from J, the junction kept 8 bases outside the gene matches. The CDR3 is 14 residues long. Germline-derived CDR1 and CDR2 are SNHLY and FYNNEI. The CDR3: CATFSGSLYNEQFF. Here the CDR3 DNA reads TGTGCCACCTTTAGCGGGAGTCTGTACAATGAGCAGTTCTTC.

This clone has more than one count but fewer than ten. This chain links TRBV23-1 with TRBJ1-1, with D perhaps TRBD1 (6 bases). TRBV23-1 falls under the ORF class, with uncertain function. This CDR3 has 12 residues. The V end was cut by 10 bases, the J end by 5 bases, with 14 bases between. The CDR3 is CAISGARTEAFF. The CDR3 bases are TGCGCCATCTCAGGGGCGCGGACTGAAGCTTTCTTT.

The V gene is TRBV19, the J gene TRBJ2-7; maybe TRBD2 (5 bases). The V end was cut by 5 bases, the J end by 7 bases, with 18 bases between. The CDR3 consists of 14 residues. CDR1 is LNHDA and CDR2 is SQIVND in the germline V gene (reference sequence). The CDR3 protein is CASSVSTRNTEQYF. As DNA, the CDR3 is TGTGCCAGTAGTGTAAGTACTAGAAACACTGAGCAGTACTTC.

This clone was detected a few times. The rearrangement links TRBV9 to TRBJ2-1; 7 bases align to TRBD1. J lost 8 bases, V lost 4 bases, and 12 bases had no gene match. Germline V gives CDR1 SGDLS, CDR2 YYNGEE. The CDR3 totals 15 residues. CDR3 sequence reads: CASSLSTGHEDEQFF. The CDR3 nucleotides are TGTGCCAGCAGCCTTTCGACAGGGCATGAGGATGAGCAGTTCTTC.

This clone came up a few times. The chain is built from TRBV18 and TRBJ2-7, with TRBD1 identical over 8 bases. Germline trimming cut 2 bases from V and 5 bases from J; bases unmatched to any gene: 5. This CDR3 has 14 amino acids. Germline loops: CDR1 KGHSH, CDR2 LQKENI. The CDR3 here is CASSPETGEDEQYF. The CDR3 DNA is TGTGCCAGCTCACCAGAGACAGGGGAGGACGAGCAGTACTTC.

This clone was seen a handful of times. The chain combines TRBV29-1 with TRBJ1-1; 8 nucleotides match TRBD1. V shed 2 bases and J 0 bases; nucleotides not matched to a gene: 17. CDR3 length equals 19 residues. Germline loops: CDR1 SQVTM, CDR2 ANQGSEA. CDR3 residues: CSVERVLAGGQWMNTEAFF. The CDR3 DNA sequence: TGCAGCGTTGAACGGGTTTTGGCAGGGGGCCAATGGATGAACACTGAAGCTTTCTTT. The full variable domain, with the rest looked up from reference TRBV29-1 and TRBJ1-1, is SAVISQKPSRDICQRGTSLTIQCQVDSQVTMMFWYRQQPGQSLTLIATANQGSEATYESGFVIDKFPISRPNLTFSTLTVSNMSPEDSSIYLCSVERVLAGGQWMNTEAFFGQGTRLTVV.

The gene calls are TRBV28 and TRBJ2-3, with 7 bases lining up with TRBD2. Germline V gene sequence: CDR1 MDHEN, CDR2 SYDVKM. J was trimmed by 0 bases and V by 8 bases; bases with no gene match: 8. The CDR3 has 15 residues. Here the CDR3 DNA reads TGTGCCAGCTTCGGGGTTAGCGGGAGCACAGATACGCAGTATTTT. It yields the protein CASFGVSGSTDTQYF.

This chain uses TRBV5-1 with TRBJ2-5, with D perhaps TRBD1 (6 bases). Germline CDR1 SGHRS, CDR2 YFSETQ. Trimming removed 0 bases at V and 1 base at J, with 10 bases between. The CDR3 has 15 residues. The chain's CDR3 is CASSLATGSQETQYF. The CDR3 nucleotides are TGCGCCAGCAGCTTGGCTACAGGGAGCCAAGAGACCCAGTACTTC.

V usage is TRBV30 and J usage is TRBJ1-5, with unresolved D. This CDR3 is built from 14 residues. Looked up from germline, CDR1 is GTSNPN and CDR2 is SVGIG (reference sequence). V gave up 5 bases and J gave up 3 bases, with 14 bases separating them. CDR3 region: CAWAITGSNQPQHF. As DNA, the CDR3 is TGTGCCTGGGCTATAACCGGTTCCAATCAGCCCCAGCATTTT.

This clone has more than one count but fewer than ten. The CDR3 region is CATSRARGEKLFF. CDR3 sequence (DNA): TGTGCCACCAGCAGAGCCCGGGGGGAAAAACTGTTTTTT. V and J are TRBV15 and TRBJ1-4; D perhaps matches TRBD1 (5 bases). The CDR3 has 13 amino acids. CDR1 is LNHNV and CDR2 is YYDKDF in the germline V gene (reference sequence). Trimming shortened V by 1 base and J by 8 bases, and 8 bases separated the two germline ends.

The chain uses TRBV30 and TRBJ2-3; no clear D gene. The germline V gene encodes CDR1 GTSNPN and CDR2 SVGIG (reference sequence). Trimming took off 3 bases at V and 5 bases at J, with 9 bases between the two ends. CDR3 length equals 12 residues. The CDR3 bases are TGTGCCTGGAGGGTATCGGGAGATACGCAGTATTTT. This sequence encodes CAWRVSGDTQYF.

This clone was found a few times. This CDR3 is CASSQGGSGSNEQFF. CDR3 nucleotides: TGTGCCAGCAGTCAGGGGGGTAGCGGGAGTAATGAGCAGTTCTTC. V usage is TRBV28 and J usage is TRBJ2-1; TRBD2 aligns across 9 bases. Germline V CDR1 and CDR2: MDHEN, SYDVKM. The CDR3 covers 15 residues. The V segment lost 5 bases and the J segment 7 bases; nucleotides outside the gene matches: 9.

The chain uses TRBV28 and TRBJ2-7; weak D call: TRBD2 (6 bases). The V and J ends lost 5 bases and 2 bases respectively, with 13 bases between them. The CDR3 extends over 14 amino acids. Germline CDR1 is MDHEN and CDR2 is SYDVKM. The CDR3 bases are TGTGCCAGCAGTAACGCGGCGGGGACCTACGAGCAGTACTTC. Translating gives CASSNAAGTYEQYF.